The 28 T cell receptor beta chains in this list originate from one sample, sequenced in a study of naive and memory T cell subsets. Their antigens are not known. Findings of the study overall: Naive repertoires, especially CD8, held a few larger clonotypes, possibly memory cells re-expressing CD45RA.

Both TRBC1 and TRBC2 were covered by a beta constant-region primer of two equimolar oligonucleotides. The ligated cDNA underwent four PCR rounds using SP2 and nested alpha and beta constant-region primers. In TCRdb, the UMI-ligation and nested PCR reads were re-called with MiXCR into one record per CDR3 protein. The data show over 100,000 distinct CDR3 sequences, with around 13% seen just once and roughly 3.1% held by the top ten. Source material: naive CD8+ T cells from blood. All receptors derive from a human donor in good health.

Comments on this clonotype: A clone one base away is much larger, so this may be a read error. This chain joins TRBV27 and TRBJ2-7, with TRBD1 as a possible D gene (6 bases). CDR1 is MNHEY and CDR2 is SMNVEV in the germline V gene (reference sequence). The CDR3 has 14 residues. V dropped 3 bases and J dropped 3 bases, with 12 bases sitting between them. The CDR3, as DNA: TGTGCCAGCAGTTTGGGCCCGACAGGCTACGAGCAGTACTTC. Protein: CASSLGPTGYEQYF.

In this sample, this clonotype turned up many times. The CDR3 DNA is TGCGCCAGCAGCCAAGGGGTCTCGTCCGGGGAGCTGTTTTTT. This codes for CASSQGVSSGELFF. This chain joins TRBV4-3 and TRBJ2-2; D call uncertain. This CDR3 is built from 14 residues. Germline lookup yields CDR1 LGHNA and CDR2 YSLEER. Trimming cost V 1 base and J 6 bases, with 9 bases left between them.

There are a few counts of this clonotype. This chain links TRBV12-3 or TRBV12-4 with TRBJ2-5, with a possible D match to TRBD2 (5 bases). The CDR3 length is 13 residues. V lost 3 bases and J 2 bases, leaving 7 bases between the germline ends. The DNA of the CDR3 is TGTGCCAGCAGTTTGATAGCGCAAGAGACCCAGTACTTC. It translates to CASSLIAQETQYF.

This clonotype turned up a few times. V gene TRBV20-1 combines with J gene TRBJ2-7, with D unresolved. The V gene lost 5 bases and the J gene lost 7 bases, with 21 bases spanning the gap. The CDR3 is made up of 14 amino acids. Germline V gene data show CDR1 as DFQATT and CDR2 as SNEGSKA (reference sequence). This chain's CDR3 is CSAQLRNTLGEQYF. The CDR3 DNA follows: TGCAGTGCTCAGCTCAGGAACACCTTAGGGGAGCAGTACTTC.

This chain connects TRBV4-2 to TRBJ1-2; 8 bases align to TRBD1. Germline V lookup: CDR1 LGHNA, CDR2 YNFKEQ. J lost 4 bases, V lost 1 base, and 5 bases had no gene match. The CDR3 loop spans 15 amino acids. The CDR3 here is CASSQVAGGVYGYTF. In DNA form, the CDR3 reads TGTGCCAGCAGCCAAGTGGCAGGGGGCGTCTATGGCTACACCTTC.

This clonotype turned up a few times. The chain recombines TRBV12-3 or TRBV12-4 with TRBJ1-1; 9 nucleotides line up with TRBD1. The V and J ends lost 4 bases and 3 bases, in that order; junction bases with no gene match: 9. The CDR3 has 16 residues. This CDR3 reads CASSSSRDRDDTEAFF. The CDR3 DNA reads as TGTGCCAGCAGTTCAAGCCGGGACAGGGATGACACTGAAGCTTTCTTT.

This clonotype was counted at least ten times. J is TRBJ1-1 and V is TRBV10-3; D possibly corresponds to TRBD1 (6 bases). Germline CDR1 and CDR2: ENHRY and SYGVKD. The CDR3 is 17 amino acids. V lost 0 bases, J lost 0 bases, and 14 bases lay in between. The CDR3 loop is CAISESTGQLMNTEAFF. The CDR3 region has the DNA TGTGCCATCAGTGAGTCGACAGGACAGCTCATGAACACTGAAGCTTTCTTT.

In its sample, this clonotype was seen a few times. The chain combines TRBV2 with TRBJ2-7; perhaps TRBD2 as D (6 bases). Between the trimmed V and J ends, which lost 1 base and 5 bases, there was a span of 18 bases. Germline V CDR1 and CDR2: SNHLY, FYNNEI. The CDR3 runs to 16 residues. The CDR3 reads CASSEVGTGGTHEQYF. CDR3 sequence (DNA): TGTGCCAGCAGTGAAGTAGGAACAGGAGGGACTCACGAGCAGTACTTC.

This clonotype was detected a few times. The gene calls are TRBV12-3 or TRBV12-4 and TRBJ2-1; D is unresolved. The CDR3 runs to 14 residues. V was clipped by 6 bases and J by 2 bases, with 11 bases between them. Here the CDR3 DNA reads TGTGCCAGCAGCTTGGTCGCGGCCTACAATGAGCAGTTCTTC. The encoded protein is CASSLVAAYNEQFF.

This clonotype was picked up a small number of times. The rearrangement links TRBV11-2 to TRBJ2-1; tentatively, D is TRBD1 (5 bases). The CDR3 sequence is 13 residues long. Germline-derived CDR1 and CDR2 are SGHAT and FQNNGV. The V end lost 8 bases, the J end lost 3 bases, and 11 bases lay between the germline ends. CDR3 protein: CASGAADYNEQFF. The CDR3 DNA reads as TGTGCCAGCGGGGCGGCGGACTACAATGAGCAGTTCTTC.

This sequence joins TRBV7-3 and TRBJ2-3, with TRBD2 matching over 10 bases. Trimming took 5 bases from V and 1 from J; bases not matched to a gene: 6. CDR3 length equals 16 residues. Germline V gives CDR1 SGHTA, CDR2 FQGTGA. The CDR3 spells CASSIPGTSGTDTQYF. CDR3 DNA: TGTGCCAGCAGCATACCCGGGACTAGCGGCACAGATACGCAGTATTTT.

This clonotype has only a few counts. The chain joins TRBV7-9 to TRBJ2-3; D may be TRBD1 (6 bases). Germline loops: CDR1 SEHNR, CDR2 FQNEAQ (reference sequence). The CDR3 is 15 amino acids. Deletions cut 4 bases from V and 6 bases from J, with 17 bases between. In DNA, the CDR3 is TGTGCCAGCAGCTCGACACAGGGAATCACGGATACGCAGTATTTT. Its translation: CASSSTQGITDTQYF. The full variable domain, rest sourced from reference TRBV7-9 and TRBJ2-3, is DTGVSQNPRHKITKRGQNVTFRCDPISEHNRLYWYRQTLGQGPEFLTYFQNEAQLEKSRLLSDRFSAERPKGSFSTLEIQRTEQGDSAMYLCASSSTQGITDTQYFGPGTRLTVL.

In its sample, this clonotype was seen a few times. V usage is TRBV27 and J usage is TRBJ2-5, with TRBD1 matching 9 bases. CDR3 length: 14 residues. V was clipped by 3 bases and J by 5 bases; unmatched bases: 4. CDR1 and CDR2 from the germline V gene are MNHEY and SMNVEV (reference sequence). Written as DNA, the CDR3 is TGTGCCAGCAGTTTGACAGGGGGATGGGAGACCCAGTACTTC. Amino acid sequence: CASSLTGGWETQYF.

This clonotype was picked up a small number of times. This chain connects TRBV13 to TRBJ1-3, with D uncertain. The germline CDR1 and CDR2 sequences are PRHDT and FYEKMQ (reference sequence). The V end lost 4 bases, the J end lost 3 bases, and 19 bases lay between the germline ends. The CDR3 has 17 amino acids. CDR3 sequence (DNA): TGTGCCAGCAGCTATTCTGAAGGGTCCGGCGATGGAAACACCATATATTTT. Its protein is CASSYSEGSGDGNTIYF.

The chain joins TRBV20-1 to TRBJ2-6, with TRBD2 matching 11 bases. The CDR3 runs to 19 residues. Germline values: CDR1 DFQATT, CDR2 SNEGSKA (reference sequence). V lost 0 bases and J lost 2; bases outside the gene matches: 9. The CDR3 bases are TGCAGTGCTAGAGATCTAGCGGGGGGATCGAGGGCTGGGGCCAACGTCCTGACTTTC. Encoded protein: CSARDLAGGSRAGANVLTF.

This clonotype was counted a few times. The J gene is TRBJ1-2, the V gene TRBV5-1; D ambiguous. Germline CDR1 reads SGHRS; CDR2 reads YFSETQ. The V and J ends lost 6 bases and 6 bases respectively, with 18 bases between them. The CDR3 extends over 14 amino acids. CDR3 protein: CASKPHPLMDGYTF. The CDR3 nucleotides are TGCGCCAGCAAACCCCACCCCTTAATGGATGGCTACACCTTC.

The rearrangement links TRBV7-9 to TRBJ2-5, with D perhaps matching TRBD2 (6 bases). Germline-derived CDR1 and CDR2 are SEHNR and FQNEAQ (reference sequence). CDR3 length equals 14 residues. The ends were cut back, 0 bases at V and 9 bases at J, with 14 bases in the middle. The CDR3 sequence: CASSLAAESGAQYF. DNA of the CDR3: TGTGCCAGCAGCTTAGCAGCGGAATCGGGGGCCCAGTACTTC.

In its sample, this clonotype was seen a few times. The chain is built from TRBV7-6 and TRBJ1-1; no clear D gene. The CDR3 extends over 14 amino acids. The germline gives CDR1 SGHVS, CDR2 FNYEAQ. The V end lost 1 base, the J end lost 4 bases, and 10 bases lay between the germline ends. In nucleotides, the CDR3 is TGTGCCAGCAGCTTAGGGGTTACGCTCACTGAAGCTTTCTTT. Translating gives CASSLGVTLTEAFF.

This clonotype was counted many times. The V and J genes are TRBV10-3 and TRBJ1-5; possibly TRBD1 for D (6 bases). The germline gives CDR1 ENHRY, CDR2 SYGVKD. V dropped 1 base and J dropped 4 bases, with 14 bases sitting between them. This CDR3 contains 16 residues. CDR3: CAISEWGRGANQPQHF. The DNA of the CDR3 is TGTGCCATCAGTGAGTGGGGGCGGGGGGCGAATCAGCCCCAGCATTTT.

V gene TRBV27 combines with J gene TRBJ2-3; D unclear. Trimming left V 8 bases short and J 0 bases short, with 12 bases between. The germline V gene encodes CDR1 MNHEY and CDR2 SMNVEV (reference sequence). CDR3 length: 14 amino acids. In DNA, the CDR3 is TGTGCCAGCCGCGCGTGGGGAAGCACAGATACGCAGTATTTT. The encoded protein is CASRAWGSTDTQYF.

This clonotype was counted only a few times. CDR3 protein: CSVDDRTDYGYTF. DNA for the CDR3: TGCAGCGTTGACGACAGGACCGACTATGGCTACACCTTC. The chain joins TRBV29-1 to TRBJ1-2; D might be TRBD1 (6 bases). Trimming took off 3 bases at V and 3 bases at J, with 11 bases between the two ends. The CDR3 is 13 amino acids. Germline V gene sequence: CDR1 SQVTM, CDR2 ANQGSEA. Full variable domain (missing parts from reference TRBV29-1 and TRBJ1-2): SAVISQKPSRDICQRGTSLTIQCQVDSQVTMMFWYRQQPGQSLTLIATANQGSEATYESGFVIDKFPISRPNLTFSTLTVSNMSPEDSSIYLCSVDDRTDYGYTFGSGTRLTVV.

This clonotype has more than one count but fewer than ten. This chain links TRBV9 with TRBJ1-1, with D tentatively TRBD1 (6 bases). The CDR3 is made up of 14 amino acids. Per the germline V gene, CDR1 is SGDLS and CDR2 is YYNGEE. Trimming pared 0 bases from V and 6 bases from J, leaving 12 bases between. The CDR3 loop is CASSVGGGGAEAFF. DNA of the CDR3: TGTGCCAGCAGCGTAGGAGGGGGAGGTGCTGAAGCTTTCTTT.

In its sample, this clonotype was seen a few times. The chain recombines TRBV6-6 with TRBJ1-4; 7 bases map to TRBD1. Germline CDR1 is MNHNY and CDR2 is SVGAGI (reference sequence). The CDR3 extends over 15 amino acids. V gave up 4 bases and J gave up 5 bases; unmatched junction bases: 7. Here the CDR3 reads CASSWRQGTNEKLFF. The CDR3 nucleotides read TGTGCCAGCAGTTGGAGACAGGGCACGAATGAAAAACTGTTTTTT.

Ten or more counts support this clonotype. The CDR3 is CASSAGGSGQPQHF. In nucleotides, the CDR3 is TGTGCCAGCAGCGCGGGGGGGAGCGGTCAGCCCCAGCATTTT. V usage is TRBV5-6 and J usage is TRBJ1-5; D is possibly TRBD1 (5 bases). Trimming cost V 4 bases and J 6 bases, with 14 bases left between them. The CDR3 is 14 amino acids. Germline-derived CDR1 and CDR2 are SGHDT and YYEEEE. Full variable domain (remainder filled in from reference TRBV5-6 and TRBJ1-5): DAGVTQSPTHLIKTRGQQVTLRCSPKSGHDTVSWYQQALGQGPQFIFQYYEEEERQRGNFPDRFSGHQFPNYSSELNVNALLLGDSALYLCASSAGGSGQPQHFGDGTRLSIL.

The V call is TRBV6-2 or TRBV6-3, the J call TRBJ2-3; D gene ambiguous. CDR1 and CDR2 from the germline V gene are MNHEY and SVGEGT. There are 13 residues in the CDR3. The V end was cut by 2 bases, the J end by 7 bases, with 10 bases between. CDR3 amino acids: CASSYGRGNTQYF. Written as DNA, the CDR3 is TGTGCCAGCAGTTACGGACGTGGGAATACGCAGTATTTT.

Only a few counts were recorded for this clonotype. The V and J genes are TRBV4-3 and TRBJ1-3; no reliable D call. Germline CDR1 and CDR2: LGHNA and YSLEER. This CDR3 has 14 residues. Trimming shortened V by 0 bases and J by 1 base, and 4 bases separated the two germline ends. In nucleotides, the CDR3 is TGCGCCAGCAGCCAAGACCTTTCTGGAAACACCATATATTTT. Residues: CASSQDLSGNTIYF.

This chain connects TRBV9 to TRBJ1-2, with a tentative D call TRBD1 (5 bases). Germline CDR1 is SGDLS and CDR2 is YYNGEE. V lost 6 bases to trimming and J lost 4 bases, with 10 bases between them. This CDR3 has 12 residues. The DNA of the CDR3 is TGTGCCAGCAAGACAGACCGCTATGGCTACACCTTC. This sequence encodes CASKTDRYGYTF.

The CDR3 spells CASSVVGVTGELFF. In nucleotides, the CDR3 is TGTGCCAGCAGCGTAGTAGGGGTCACCGGGGAGCTGTTTTTT. The V and J genes are TRBV9 and TRBJ2-2; D possibly corresponds to TRBD1 (5 bases). The CDR3 extends over 14 amino acids. Between the trimmed V and J ends, which lost 0 bases and 4 bases, there was a span of 7 bases. Germline CDR1 SGDLS, CDR2 YYNGEE.